This TCR beta chain emerged from a study of T cell changes during pregnancy in multiple sclerosis. A note on this clone: The sample contains more than one DNA sequence encoding this CDR3.

V lost 1 base to trimming and J lost 4 bases, with 5 bases between them. The CDR3 totals 12 residues. Germline values: CDR1 SQVTM, CDR2 ANQGSEA. Repertoires were generated with immunoSEQ multiplex PCR, while TCRdb's copy carries only in-frame clones and drops some. Of about 100,000 clones in the sample, more than 85% were seen once. This sequence originates from a female donor with multiple sclerosis, enrolled in a pregnancy study. The chain uses TRBV29-1 and TRBJ2-1; D gene unclear. The material sequenced was peripheral blood, taken after pregnancy. The CDR3 DNA reads as TGCAGCGTTGAAGGAGGTTACAATGAGCAGTTCTTC. This gives the protein CSVEGGYNEQFF.